This TCR beta chain was found in a study of blood T cell repertoires in COVID-19. From germline, CDR1 is SGHDT and CDR2 YYEEEE. There are 18 residues in the CDR3. The ends were cut back, 1 base at V and 2 bases at J, with 22 bases in the middle. Clinical history reported by participants formed the basis on which cohorts were assigned. Authors' analysis steps: Amplification with reference gene primers provided the estimates of nucleated cell counts. Clones were read by immunoSEQ multiplex PCR, and TCRdb kept only the in-frame ones, dropping some. V and J calls and clone size come straight from that table; D and trimming were deduced from the DNA. The sample holds about 210,000 clones, about 86% seen once.

Sequences were obtained from PBMCs or T cells enriched from blood (not recorded which). The sequence was obtained from a woman aged 40 to 50 in a cohort exposed to, infected with or recovered from COVID-19 (not recorded which). The chain has TRBV5-6 and TRBJ2-7, with a possible D match to TRBD1 (6 bases). CDR3 protein: CASSLSGRGSTLAYEQYF. DNA of the CDR3: TGTGCCAGCAGCTTGTCAGGTAGGGGGTCGACCTTAGCCTACGAGCAGTACTTC.